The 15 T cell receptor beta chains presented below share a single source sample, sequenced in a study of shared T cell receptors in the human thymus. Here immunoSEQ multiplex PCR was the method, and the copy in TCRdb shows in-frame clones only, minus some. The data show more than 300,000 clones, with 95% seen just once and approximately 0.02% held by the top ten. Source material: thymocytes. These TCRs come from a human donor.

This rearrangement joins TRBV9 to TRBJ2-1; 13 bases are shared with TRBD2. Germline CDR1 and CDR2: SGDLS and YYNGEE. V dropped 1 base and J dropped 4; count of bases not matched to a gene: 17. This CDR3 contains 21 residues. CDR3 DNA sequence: TGTGCCAGCAGCGTATCGGCCGGGACTAGCGGGACCATCGGGGATTACAATGAGCAGTTCTTC. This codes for CASSVSAGTSGTIGDYNEQFF. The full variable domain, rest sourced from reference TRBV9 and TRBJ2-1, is DSGVTQTPKHLITATGQRVTLRCSPRSGDLSVYWYQQSLDQGLQFLIQYYNGEERAKGNILERFSAQQFPDLHSELNLSSLELGDSALYFCASSVSAGTSGTIGDYNEQFFGPGTRLTVL.

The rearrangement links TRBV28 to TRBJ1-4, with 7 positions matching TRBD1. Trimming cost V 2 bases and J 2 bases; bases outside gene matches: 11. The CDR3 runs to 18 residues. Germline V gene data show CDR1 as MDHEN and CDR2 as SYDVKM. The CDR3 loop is CASSLATRQGSTNEKLFF. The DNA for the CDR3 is TGTGCCAGCAGTTTAGCGACCCGACAGGGTAGTACTAATGAAAAACTGTTTTTT. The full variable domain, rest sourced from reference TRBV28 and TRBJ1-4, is DVKVTQSSRYLVKRTGEKVFLECVQDMDHENMFWYRQDPGLGLRLIYFSYDVKMKEKGDIPEGYSVSREKKERFSLILESASTNQTSMYLCASSLATRQGSTNEKLFFGSGTQLSVL.

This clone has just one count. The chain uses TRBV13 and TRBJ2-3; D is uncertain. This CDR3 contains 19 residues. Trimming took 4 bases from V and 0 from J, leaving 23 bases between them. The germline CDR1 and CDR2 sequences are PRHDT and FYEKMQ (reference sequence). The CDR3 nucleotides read TGTGCCAGCAGCTCCCACTATGGCCAATTACAGCCTAGCACAGATACGCAGTATTTT. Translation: CASSSHYGQLQPSTDTQYF.

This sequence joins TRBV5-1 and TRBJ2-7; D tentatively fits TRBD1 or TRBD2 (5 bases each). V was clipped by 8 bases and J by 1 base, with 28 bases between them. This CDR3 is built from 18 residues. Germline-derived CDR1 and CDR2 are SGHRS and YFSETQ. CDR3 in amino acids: CARGGGTWGGVISYEQYF. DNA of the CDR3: TGCGCCAGGGGCGGAGGCACGTGGGGCGGTGTAATTTCCTACGAGCAGTACTTC. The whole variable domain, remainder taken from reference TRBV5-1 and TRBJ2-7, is KAGVTQTPRYLIKTRGQQVTLSCSPISGHRSVSWYQQTPGQGLQFLFEYFSETQRNKGNFPGRFSGRQFSNSRSEMNVSTLELGDSALYLCARGGGTWGGVISYEQYFGPGTRLTVT.

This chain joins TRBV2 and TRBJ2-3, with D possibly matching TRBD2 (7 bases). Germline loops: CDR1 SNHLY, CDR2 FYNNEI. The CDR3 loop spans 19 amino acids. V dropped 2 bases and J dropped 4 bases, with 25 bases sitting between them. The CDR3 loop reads CASSERGATTPSPPDTQYF. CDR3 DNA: TGTGCCAGCAGTGAACGGGGGGCTACCACTCCTTCCCCCCCAGATACGCAGTATTTT.

CDR3 bases: TGCGCCAGCAGCCAAGTCGGGACTCCCCTAGGGACCCTATACAATGAGCAGTTCTTC. This codes for CASSQVGTPLGTLYNEQFF. This rearrangement joins TRBV4-3 to TRBJ2-1; maybe TRBD2 (6 bases). The V gene lost 1 base and the J gene lost 4 bases, with 23 bases spanning the gap. Germline CDR1 is LGHNA and CDR2 is YSLEER. This CDR3 contains 19 residues.

CDR3 nucleotide sequence: TGTGCCAGCAGCGTAGAGGGTAGCGGGAGGAGGTTAGAAGAGCAGTACTTC. It translates to CASSVEGSGRRLEEQYF. The V gene is TRBV9, the J gene TRBJ2-7; 10 nucleotides agree with TRBD2. Trimming cost V 0 bases and J 7 bases; bases outside gene matches: 13. This CDR3 has 17 residues. Germline CDR1 and CDR2: SGDLS and YYNGEE.

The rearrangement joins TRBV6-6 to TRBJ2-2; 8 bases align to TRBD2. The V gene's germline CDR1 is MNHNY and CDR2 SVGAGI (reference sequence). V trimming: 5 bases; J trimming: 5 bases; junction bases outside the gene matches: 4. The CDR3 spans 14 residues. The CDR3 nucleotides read TGTGCCAGCAGTCCCCGGGGGGGTACCGGGGAGCTGTTTTTT. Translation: CASSPRGGTGELFF.

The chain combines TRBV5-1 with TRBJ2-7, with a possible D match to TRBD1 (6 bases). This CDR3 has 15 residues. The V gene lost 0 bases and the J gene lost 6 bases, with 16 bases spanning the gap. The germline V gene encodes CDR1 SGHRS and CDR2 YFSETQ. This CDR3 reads CASSLDRVFGGEQYF. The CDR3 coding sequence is TGCGCCAGCAGCTTGGACAGGGTCTTTGGGGGCGAGCAGTACTTC. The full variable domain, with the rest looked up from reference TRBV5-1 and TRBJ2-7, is KAGVTQTPRYLIKTRGQQVTLSCSPISGHRSVSWYQQTPGQGLQFLFEYFSETQRNKGNFPGRFSGRQFSNSRSEMNVSTLELGDSALYLCASSLDRVFGGEQYFGPGTRLTVT.

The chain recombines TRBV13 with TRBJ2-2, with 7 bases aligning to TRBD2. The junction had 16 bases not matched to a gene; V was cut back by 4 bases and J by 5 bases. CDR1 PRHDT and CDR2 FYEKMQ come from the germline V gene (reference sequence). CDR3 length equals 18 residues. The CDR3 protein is CASSSQFRGLVDTGELFF. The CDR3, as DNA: TGTGCCAGCAGCTCCCAATTCCGTGGACTAGTCGATACCGGGGAGCTGTTTTTT.

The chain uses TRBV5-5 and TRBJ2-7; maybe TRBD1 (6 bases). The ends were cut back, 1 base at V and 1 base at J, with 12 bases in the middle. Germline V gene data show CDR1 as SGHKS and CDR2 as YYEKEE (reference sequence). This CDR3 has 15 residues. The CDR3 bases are TGTGCCAGCAGCTTGTGGGGGCTTGGGTCCTACGAGCAGTACTTC. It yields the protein CASSLWGLGSYEQYF. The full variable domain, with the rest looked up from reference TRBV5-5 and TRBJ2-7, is DAGVTQSPTHLIKTRGQQVTLRCSPISGHKSVSWYQQVLGQGPQFIFQYYEKEERGRGNFPDRFSARQFPNYSSELNVNALLLGDSALYLCASSLWGLGSYEQYFGPGTRLTVT.

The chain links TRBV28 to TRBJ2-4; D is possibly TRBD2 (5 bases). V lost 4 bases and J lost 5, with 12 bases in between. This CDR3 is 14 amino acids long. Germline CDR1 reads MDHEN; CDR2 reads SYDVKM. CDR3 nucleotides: TGTGCCAGCAGTTCCGAGGGTGGCCAAAACATTCAGTACTTC. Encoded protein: CASSSEGGQNIQYF.

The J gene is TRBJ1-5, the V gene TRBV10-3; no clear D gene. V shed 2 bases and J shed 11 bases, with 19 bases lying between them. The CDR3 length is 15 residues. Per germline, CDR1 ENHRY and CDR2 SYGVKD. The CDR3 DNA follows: TGTGCCATCAGTGAGCCTCCCCAAAAAGGGATGACCCAGCATTTT. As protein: CAISEPPQKGMTQHF.

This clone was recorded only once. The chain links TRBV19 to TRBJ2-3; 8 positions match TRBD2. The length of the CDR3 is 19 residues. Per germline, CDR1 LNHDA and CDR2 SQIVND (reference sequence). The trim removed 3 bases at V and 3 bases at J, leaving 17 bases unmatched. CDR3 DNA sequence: TGTGCCAGTAGTATCGAGGGGACTAGGGACTGGAGGAGAACAGATACGCAGTATTTT. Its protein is CASSIEGTRDWRRTDTQYF.

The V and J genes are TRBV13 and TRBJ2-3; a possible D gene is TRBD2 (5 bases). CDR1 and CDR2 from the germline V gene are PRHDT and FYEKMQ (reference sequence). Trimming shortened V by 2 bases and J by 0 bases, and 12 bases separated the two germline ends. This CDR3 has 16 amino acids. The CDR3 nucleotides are TGTGCCAGCAGCTTATCGGGGATACCTAGCACAGATACGCAGTATTTT. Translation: CASSLSGIPSTDTQYF.